These 7 T cell receptor beta chains came from one sample sequenced in a study of blood T cell repertoires in COVID-19. TCRdb's copy holds only in-frame clones and misses some; the assay was immunoSEQ multiplex PCR. There are some 150,000 clones in the sample; around 89% occur only once, and roughly 15% lies in the top ten. Sequencing was performed on peripheral blood. The receptors here all came from a woman between 35 and 50 years old with acute or convalescent COVID-19.

The CDR3 DNA sequence: TGTGCCAGCAGTCCTAGACAGGTCATTCTTCAGTTCTTC. It is translated as CASSPRQVILQFF. This sequence joins TRBV28 and TRBJ2-1; tentatively, D is TRBD1 (6 bases). CDR1 and CDR2 from the germline V gene are MDHEN and SYDVKM. V was cut by 5 bases and J by 13 bases, with 18 bases left in between. The CDR3 runs to 13 residues.

This sequence joins TRBV5-5 and TRBJ1-5; TRBD1 matches 9 bases. The CDR3 is 16 residues long. V lost 3 bases and J lost 1; bases outside the gene matches: 5. Germline assignment: CDR1 SGHKS and CDR2 YYEKEE (reference sequence). CDR3 nucleotides: TGTGCCAGCAGCTCCCAGGGACAGGGAAGCAATCAGCCCCAGCATTTT. It yields the protein CASSSQGQGSNQPQHF. Variable domain in full (rest from reference TRBV5-5 and TRBJ1-5): DAGVTQSPTHLIKTRGQQVTLRCSPISGHKSVSWYQQVLGQGPQFIFQYYEKEERGRGNFPDRFSARQFPNYSSELNVNALLLGDSALYLCASSSQGQGSNQPQHFGDGTRLSIL.

This sequence joins TRBV10-3 and TRBJ2-7; 7 nucleotides agree with TRBD1. This CDR3 contains 15 residues. The germline CDR1 and CDR2 sequences are ENHRY and SYGVKD. J lost 2 bases, V lost 0 bases, and 4 bases had no gene match. The CDR3 DNA sequence: TGTGCCATCAGTGAGTCTCCGGACAGGCCCTACGAGCAGTACTTC. Translation: CAISESPDRPYEQYF.

The chain carries TRBV19 and TRBJ1-2; D unclear. The germline V gene encodes CDR1 LNHDA and CDR2 SQIVND (reference sequence). The CDR3 runs 13 residues. V shed 3 bases and J shed 4 bases, with 9 bases lying between them. The CDR3 reads CASSIDKCYGYTF. CDR3 DNA sequence: TGTGCCAGTAGTATTGACAAGTGCTATGGCTACACCTTC.

DNA for the CDR3: TGTGCCAGCAGCTTACCGACAGTAACCGGGGAGCTGTTTTTT. This gives the protein CASSLPTVTGELFF. The gene calls are TRBV7-9 and TRBJ2-2; TRBD1 might be the D (5 bases). Per germline, CDR1 SEHNR and CDR2 FQNEAQ (reference sequence). V shed 2 bases and J shed 5 bases, with 9 bases lying between them. The CDR3 spans 14 residues.

The chain couples TRBV7-2 to TRBJ1-2; D gene uncertain. This CDR3 comprises 14 residues. V was shortened by 4 bases and J by 4 bases, with 13 bases between the two germline ends. In germline, CDR1 is SGHTA, CDR2 FQGNSA. In DNA, the CDR3 is TGTGCCAGCAGCTCGTCAGGAGGGATCTATGGCTACACCTTC. As protein: CASSSSGGIYGYTF.

The chain has TRBV5-1 and TRBJ2-7, with 12 bases lining up with TRBD2. Germline V gene lookup returns CDR1 SGHRS and CDR2 YFSETQ. This CDR3 has 15 amino acids. Unmatched junction bases numbered 9, after V lost 7 bases and J lost 4 bases. The CDR3 region is CASGPGLAGGYEQYF. The CDR3 DNA follows: TGCGCCAGCGGACCGGGACTAGCGGGCGGGTACGAGCAGTACTTC.